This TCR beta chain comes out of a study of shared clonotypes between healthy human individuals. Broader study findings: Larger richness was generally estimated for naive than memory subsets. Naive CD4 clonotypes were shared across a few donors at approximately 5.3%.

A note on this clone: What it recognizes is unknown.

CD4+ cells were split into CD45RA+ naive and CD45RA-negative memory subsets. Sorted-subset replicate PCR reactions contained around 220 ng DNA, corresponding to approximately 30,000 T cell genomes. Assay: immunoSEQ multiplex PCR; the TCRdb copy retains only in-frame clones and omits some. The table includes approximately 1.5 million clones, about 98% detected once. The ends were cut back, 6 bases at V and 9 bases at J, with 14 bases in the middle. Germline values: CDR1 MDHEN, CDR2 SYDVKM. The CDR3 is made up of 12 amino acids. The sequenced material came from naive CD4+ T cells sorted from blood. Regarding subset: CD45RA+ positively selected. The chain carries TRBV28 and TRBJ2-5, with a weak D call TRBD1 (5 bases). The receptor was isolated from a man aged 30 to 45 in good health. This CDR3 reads CASRTSGAAQYF. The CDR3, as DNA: TGTGCCAGCAGGACTTCTGGGGCGGCCCAGTACTTC.